This is a list of T cell receptor beta chains from one sample in a study of shared clonotypes between healthy human individuals. The data were produced by immunoSEQ multiplex PCR, yet TCRdb's version contains in-frame clones alone and is incomplete. Of about 1,800,000 clones detected, over 85% appear once; the ten largest clones hold 1% to 1.5%. Sequenced: naive CD8+ T cells sorted from blood. The receptors were sampled from a man between 18 and 29 years old in good health. CDR3s leave out the opening cysteine and the closing phenylalanine or tryptophan.

j_call,v_call,cdr3_aa
TRBJ2-7,TRBV27,ASSLGDTSEQY
TRBJ2-5,TRBV5-1,ASSGRDSNQETQY
TRBJ2-1,TRBV11-2,ASSLTSGRMPEQF
TRBJ2-7,TRBV6-1,ASSAIQAGGTTEQY
TRBJ2-2,TRBV6-5,ASSYGQGSGELF
TRBJ1-5,TRBV28,ASSFPDNNQPQH
TRBJ1-1,TRBV4-3,ASSQRTDSFLNTEAF
TRBJ2-7,TRBV30,AWRLGGTYEQY
TRBJ2-7,TRBV7-9,ASSPWEGQGIHEQY
TRBJ2-7,TRBV4-1,ASSQRTGSYEQY
TRBJ2-5,TRBV7-9,ASSGETQETQY
TRBJ2-1,TRBV2,ASSDSLAFNEQF
TRBJ1-2,TRBV6-5,ASSYSTGTFNHT
TRBJ1-1,TRBV27,ASSLTGFAEAF
TRBJ2-7,TRBV9,ASSVGASAHEQY
TRBJ1-5,TRBV19,ASRGTGSVGNQPQH
TRBJ2-1,TRBV29-1,SVVPSGGATYNEQF
TRBJ2-7,TRBV27,ASTHSGTSGNEQY
TRBJ2-5,TRBV11-2,ASSLGLAGSETQY
TRBJ2-7,TRBV30,AWSSWTASTEY
TRBJ2-1,TRBV30,AWSVEGGNEQF
TRBJ2-7,TRBV5-4,ASSSPSYEQY
TRBJ1-2,TRBV2,ASTEPGDAGYT
TRBJ2-5,TRBV19,ASSPQDRAEGETQY
TRBJ2-1,TRBV4-3,ASSQDSTGAWNEQF